The T cell receptor beta chain under discussion was sequenced for a study of cytomegalovirus exposure and HLA in healthy donors. Overall study findings and caveats: Most of the CMV-associated TCR beta chains (in a later analysis) appeared to be HLA-restricted. Sequencing depth roughly uniform across donors was assumed in presence/absence analyses.

The CDR3 consists of 14 residues. V lost 4 bases and J lost 5, with 11 bases in between. The germline V gene encodes CDR1 MRHNA and CDR2 SNTAGT. The PCR made use of 60 Vbeta and 13 Jbeta primers. The repertoire was sequenced with immunoSEQ multiplex PCR; TCRdb's copy has only in-frame clones and lacks some. The sample comprises 150,000 to 200,000 clones, roughly three quarters of which are singletons, and approximately 4.6% rests with the top ten. On this clone: Antigen: not known.

At collection, donors were nominally healthy, but unrecorded immune exposures were probable. The receptor was derived from a man between 18 and 35 years old in good health and CMV-seropositive. The chain combines TRBV6-4 with TRBJ1-4, with D maybe TRBD1 (5 bases). Source material: PBMCs. Written as DNA, the CDR3 is TGTGCCAGCAGTGGCGGGACCTCGAATGAAAAACTGTTTTTT. As protein: CASSGGTSNEKLFF.